This paragraph reports one T cell receptor beta chain. Its cognate antigen is unknown. These data are taken from a study of cytomegalovirus exposure and HLA in healthy donors. Germline-derived CDR1 and CDR2 are ENHRY and SYGVKD. This CDR3 has 14 amino acids. V dropped 6 bases and J dropped 4 bases, with 14 bases sitting between them. Study results and limitations: Per a prior analysis, the majority of TCR beta V segments were productive roughly 90% or roughly 30% of the time. The majority of TCR sequences were rare, yet some public TCRs appeared in many donors. It emerged from a later analysis that several of the most significant clusters appeared to be linked to common viral pathogens. Later analysis showed TCR association rates varying by HLA locus, highest for DRB1 and lowest for HLA-C.

PCR involved 60 Vbeta and 13 Jbeta primers. Only in-frame clones appear in the TCRdb table, and some are missing; sequencing was by immunoSEQ multiplex PCR. The sample lists 150,000 to 200,000 clones, around 83% occurring once. The chain joins TRBV10-3 to TRBJ2-3; TRBD2 is a possible D gene (5 bases). The sequence came from a man aged 50-59 years in good health and CMV-seropositive. Material: PBMCs. The CDR3 is CAISVGETADTQYF. The CDR3 nucleotides read TGTGCCATCAGCGTCGGGGAGACGGCAGATACGCAGTATTTT.